The sequence of this T cell receptor beta chain was determined in a study of blood T cell repertoires in COVID-19. Study summary: T cells, B-cell-depleted T cells, or PBMCs supplied cDNA or gDNA.

Original handling: Amplification with reference gene primers provided the estimates of nucleated cell counts. TCRdb's table, derived via immunoSEQ multiplex PCR, lists solely in-frame clones and lacks some. The V and J calls and clone size were taken over from that table, and D and trimming were inferred from the DNA. The sample has roughly 150,000 clones, over 75% seen once. Germline loops: CDR1 SGHRS, CDR2 YFSETQ. Trimming at V came to 2 bases and at J to 6 bases, leaving 6 bases not matched to a gene. The CDR3 has 15 residues. This sequence was found in a man in his 70s with acute or convalescent COVID-19. The rearrangement uses TRBV5-1 and TRBJ2-1; 9 bases are shared with TRBD1. Sequenced: peripheral blood. The CDR3 DNA reads as TGCGCCAGCAGCTTTGGGACAGGGAATCGCAATGAGCAGTTCTTC. Encoded protein: CASSFGTGNRNEQFF. The whole variable domain, filled in from reference TRBV5-1 and TRBJ2-1, reads KAGVTQTPRYLIKTRGQQVTLSCSPISGHRSVSWYQQTPGQGLQFLFEYFSETQRNKGNFPGRFSGRQFSNSRSEMNVSTLELGDSALYLCASSFGTGNRNEQFFGPGTRLTVL.